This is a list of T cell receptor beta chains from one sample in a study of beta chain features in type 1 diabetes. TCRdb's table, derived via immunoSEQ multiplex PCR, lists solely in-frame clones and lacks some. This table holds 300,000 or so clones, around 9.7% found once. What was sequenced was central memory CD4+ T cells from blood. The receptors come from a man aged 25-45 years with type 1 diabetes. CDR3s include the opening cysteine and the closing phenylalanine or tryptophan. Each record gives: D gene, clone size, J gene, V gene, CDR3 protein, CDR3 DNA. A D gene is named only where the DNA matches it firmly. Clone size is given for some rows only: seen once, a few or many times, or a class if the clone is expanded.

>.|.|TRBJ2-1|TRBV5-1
CASGRQNSYNEQFF
TGCGCCAGCGGTAGGCAGAACTCCTACAATGAGCAGTTCTTC
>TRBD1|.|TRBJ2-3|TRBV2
CASTRTGSGTDTQYF
TGTGCCAGCACACGGACAGGCTCAGGGACAGATACGCAGTATTTT
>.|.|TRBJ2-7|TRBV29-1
CSVAGPRGEQYF
TGCAGCGTTGCGGGACCTCGGGGGGAGCAGTACTTC
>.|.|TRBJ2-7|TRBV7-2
CASSLAPRGEQYF
TGTGCCAGCAGCTTAGCACCCCGAGGAGAGCAGTACTTC
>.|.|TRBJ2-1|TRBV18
CASSSTPYNEQFF
TGTGCCAGCTCATCGACACCATACAATGAGCAGTTCTTC
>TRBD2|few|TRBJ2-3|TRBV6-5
CASSVAGGTDTQYF
TGTGCCAGCAGCGTAGCGGGGGGGACAGATACGCAGTATTTT
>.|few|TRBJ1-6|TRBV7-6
CASSLGSLNSPLHF
TGTGCCAGCAGCTTAGGGTCCCTCAATTCACCCCTCCACTTT
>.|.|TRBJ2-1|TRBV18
CASSRGTDRREQFF
TGTGCCAGCTCACGCGGGACCGATAGACGCGAGCAGTTCTTC
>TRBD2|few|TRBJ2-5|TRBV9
CASSVGQGGETQYF
TGTGCCAGCAGCGTAGGTCAGGGAGGGGAGACCCAGTACTTC
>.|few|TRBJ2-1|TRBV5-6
CASSFYQSSYNEQFF
TGTGCCAGCAGCTTTTACCAGAGCTCCTACAATGAGCAGTTCTTC
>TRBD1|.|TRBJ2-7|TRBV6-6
CASSYGTVDVEQYF
TGTGCCAGCAGTTATGGGACAGTTGACGTCGAGCAGTACTTC
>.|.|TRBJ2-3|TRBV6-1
CASSGRTVTTDTQYF
TGTGCCAGCAGTGGCCGGACAGTGACCACAGATACGCAGTATTTT
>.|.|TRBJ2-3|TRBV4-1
CASSQGSTDTQYF
TGCGCCAGCAGCCAAGGAAGCACAGATACGCAGTATTTT
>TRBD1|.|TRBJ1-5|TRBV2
CASSEVGQSFNQPQHF
TGTGCCAGCAGTGAAGTGGGACAGTCCTTCAATCAGCCCCAGCATTTT
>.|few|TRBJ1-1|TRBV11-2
CASSLGVTGGLGAFF
TGTGCCAGCAGCTTAGGAGTCACCGGCGGTCTTGGAGCTTTCTTT
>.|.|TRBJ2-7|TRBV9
CASSPQSERVLGEQYF
TGTGCCAGCAGCCCCCAATCCGAGCGGGTCCTCGGGGAGCAGTACTTC
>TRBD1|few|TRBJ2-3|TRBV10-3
CAISDAGQGTDTQYF
TGTGCCATCAGTGACGCGGGACAGGGGACAGATACGCAGTATTTT
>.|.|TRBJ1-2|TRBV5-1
CASNKGTDDYGYTF
TGCGCCAGCAACAAAGGGACCGACGACTATGGCTACACCTTC
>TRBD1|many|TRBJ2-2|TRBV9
CASSADRGPLNTGELFF
TGTGCCAGCAGCGCGGACAGGGGGCCTCTGAACACCGGGGAGCTGTTTTTT
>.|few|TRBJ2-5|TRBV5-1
CASSLDGQNQETQYF
TGCGCCAGCAGCCTGGACGGACAGAACCAAGAGACCCAGTACTTC
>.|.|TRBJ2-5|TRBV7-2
CASSPATGRKETQYF
TGTGCCAGCAGCCCGGCGACAGGGAGGAAGGAGACCCAGTACTTC
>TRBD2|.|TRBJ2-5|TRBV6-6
CASQPGTNQETQYF
TGTGCCAGTCAACCCGGGACTAACCAAGAGACCCAGTACTTC
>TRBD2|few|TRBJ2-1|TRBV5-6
CASSFLIGGAHEQFF
TGTGCCAGCAGCTTCTTGATCGGGGGGGCACATGAGCAGTTCTTC
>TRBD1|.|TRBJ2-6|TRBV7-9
CASSVWDRVNGANVLTF
TGTGCCAGCAGCGTATGGGACAGGGTAAACGGGGCCAACGTCCTGACTTTC
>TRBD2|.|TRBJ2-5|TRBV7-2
CASSPGLAGVMETQYF
TGTGCCAGCAGTCCTGGTCTAGCGGGGGTAATGGAGACCCAGTACTTC
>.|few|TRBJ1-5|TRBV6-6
CASSLQGPQHF
TGTGCCAGCAGCCTCCAGGGGCCCCAGCATTTT
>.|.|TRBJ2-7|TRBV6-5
CASSYSGRDYEQYF
TGTGCCAGCAGTTACTCCGGGCGGGACTACGAGCAGTACTTC
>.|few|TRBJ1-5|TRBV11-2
CASSFLPVDQPQHF
TGTGCCAGCAGCTTCCTTCCCGTGGATCAGCCCCAGCATTTT
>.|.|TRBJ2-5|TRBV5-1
CASSLGPSSIETQYF
TGCGCCAGCAGCTTGGGTCCTAGCTCAATAGAGACCCAGTACTTC
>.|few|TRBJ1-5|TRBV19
CASSIVEGMGNQPQHF
TGTGCCAGTAGTATAGTAGAGGGGATGGGCAATCAGCCCCAGCATTTT
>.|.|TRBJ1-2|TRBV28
CASSRGTGLGGYTF
TGTGCCAGCTCAAGGGGCACGGGACTTGGCGGCTACACCTTC
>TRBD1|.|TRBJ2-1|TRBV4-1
CASSQDDRGSYNEQFF
TGCGCCAGCAGCCAGGACGACAGGGGGAGCTACAATGAGCAGTTCTTC
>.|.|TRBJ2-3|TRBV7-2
CASSLDQGVDTQYF
TGTGCCAGCAGCTTAGACCAGGGAGTAGATACGCAGTATTTT
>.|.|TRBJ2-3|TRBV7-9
CASRRDSSDTQYF
TGTGCCAGCAGACGAGACAGCTCAGATACGCAGTATTTT
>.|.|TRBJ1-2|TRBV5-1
CASSLIDMYGYTF
TGCGCCAGCAGCCTGATTGATATGTATGGCTACACCTTC
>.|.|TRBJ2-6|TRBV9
CASSLRSGANVLTF
TGTGCCAGCAGCCTAAGATCTGGGGCCAACGTCCTGACTTTC
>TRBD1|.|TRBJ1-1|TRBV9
CASSVEGQGTTEAFF
TGTGCCAGCAGCGTAGAAGGACAGGGGACCACTGAAGCTTTCTTT
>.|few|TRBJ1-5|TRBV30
CAWSTNLVRPQHF
TGTGCCTGGAGTACAAACTTGGTTCGGCCCCAGCATTTT
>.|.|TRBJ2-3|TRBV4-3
CASSQEAQDTQYF
TGCGCCAGCAGCCAAGAGGCCCAAGATACGCAGTATTTT
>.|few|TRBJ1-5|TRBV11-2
CASSPTENQPQHF
TGTGCCAGCAGCCCGACGGAAAATCAGCCCCAGCATTTT
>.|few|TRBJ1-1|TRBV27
CASSLQGNTEAFF
TGTGCCAGCAGTTTACAAGGTAACACTGAAGCTTTCTTT
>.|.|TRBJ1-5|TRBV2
CASTPRDSSNQPQHF
TGTGCCAGCACCCCCAGGGATAGTAGCAATCAGCCCCAGCATTTT
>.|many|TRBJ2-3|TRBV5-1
CASSLDQPPTDTQYF
TGCGCCAGCAGCTTGGACCAACCTCCCACAGATACGCAGTATTTT
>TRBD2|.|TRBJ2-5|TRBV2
CASSGGGAGETQYF
TGTGCCAGCAGCGGCGGGGGGGCCGGAGAGACCCAGTACTTC
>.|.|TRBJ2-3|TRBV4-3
CASSQDMTQDTQYF
TGCGCCAGCAGCCAAGACATGACTCAAGATACGCAGTATTTT
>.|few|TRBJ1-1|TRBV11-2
CASSLVQDTEAFF
TGTGCCAGCAGCTTAGTTCAGGACACTGAAGCTTTCTTT
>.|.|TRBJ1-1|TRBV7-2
CASSLRNTNTEAFF
TGTGCCAGCAGCTTACGTAACACCAACACTGAAGCTTTCTTT
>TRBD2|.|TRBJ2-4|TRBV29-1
CSVELAEAKNIQYF
TGCAGCGTTGAACTAGCGGAAGCCAAAAACATTCAGTACTTC
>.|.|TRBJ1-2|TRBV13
CASSPGPAGYTF
TGTGCCAGCAGCCCCGGCCCGGCTGGCTACACCTTC
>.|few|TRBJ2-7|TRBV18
CASSRRTQGEEQYF
TGTGCCAGCTCACGAAGAACCCAGGGTGAGGAGCAGTACTTC
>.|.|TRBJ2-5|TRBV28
CASTDSTYQETQYF
TGTGCCAGCACGGACTCAACGTACCAAGAGACCCAGTACTTC
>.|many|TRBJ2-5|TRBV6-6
CASSLLETQYF
TGTGCCAGCAGTCTTCTCGAGACCCAGTACTTC
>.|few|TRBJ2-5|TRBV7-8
CASSLGYQETQYF
TGTGCCAGCAGCTTGGGTTACCAAGAGACCCAGTACTTC
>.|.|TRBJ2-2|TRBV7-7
CASSLVANTGELFF
TGTGCCAGCAGCTTAGTGGCTAACACCGGGGAGCTGTTTTTT